The clone carrying this T cell receptor (beta chain) showed up just a few times. The data derive from a study of shared T cell receptors in the human thymus. The method was immunoSEQ multiplex PCR; TCRdb's version includes in-frame clones alone and lacks a portion of them. The sample carries roughly 550,000 clones, approximately 80% recorded once. CDR1 and CDR2 from the germline V gene are KGHSH and LQKENI. J was trimmed by 3 bases and V by 5 bases; bases with no gene match: 10. CDR3 length: 16 amino acids. Another study also made use of these data, one on human thymus T cells. From that second work: Donors were healthy Finnish babies undergoing corrective operations for congenital heart defects. It was from resections taken during corrective heart surgery that the thymus tissue came. Related reports documented highly overlapping thymic repertoires among unrelated individuals.

J is TRBJ2-7 and V is TRBV18, with 10 bases lining up with TRBD2. This sequence originates from a boy younger than two with a congenital heart defect. Sequencing input: thymocytes. The CDR3 coding sequence is TGTGCCAGCTCAGCCCTACTAGCGGGACATGTCTACGAGCAGTACTTC. Translating gives CASSALLAGHVYEQYF.